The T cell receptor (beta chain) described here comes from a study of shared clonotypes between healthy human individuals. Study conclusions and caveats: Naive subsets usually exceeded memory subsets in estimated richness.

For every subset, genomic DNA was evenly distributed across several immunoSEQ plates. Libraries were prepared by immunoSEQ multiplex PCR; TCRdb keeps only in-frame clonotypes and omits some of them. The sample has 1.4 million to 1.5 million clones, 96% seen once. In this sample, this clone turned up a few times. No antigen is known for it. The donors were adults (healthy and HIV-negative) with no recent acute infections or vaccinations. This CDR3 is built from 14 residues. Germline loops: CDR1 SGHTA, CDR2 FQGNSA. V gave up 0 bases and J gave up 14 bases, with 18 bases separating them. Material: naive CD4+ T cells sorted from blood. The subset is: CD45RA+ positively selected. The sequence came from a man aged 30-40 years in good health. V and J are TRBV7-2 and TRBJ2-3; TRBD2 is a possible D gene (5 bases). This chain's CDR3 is CASSLAHRADYGYF. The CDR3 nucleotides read TGTGCCAGCAGCTTAGCACACCGGGCCGACTACGGGTATTTT. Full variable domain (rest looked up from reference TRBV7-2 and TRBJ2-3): GAGVSQSPSNKVTEKGKDVELRCDPISGHTALYWYRQSLGQGLEFLIYFQGNSAPDKSGLPSDRFSAERTGGSVSTLTIQRTQQEDSAVYLCASSLAHRADYGYFGPGTRLTVL.